Sequencing of this TCR beta chain was carried out in a study of blood T cells in healthy people across ages (dated by TCRdb to between 2014 and 2017). With regard to the full study: In model experiments, template switching captured roughly one uniquely barcoded TCR beta cDNA molecule for every two T cells. Donors were grouped into four age groups: young (average roughly 16 years), middle-aged (approximately 41), aged (about 59) and long-lived (about 82). To avoid experimental bias, donors of different ages were distributed randomly across sequencing lanes. Age-related changes in TCR beta repertoire diversity were measured in the study by deep sequencing normalized with unique cDNA molecular identifiers. The study analyzed two additional independent replicas of 1 million unique cDNA reads from the same blood draw for two donors, one aged 18 to 30 and one aged 80 or older.

To note about this clonotype: Its recognized antigen is unknown. Within one base of it there is no much larger clone, and no base qualities were kept.

The CDR3 covers 14 residues, taking in both the cysteine and the phenylalanine. The DNA shown is the 42-base CDR3, in frame from base 1. CDR1 and CDR2 are drawn from the germline V gene: SGHNT, YENEEA. The research as a whole found: The long-lived group showed more naive CD4+ T cells, fewer expanded clones and increased TCR diversity than the aged group, suggesting age selection. Donor CMV infection status was unknown, potentially confounding age-related changes in expanded clonotypes. There was a strong correlation between observed TCR beta diversity and the percentage of naive T cells measured by flow cytometry. As age increased, observed TCR beta diversity per million T cells dropped in a roughly linear way, and a significant reduction was already evident by age approximately 40. Estimates of total diversity from one million sequenced T cells were regarded as lower bounds and underestimates. Conclusive comparison of naive and antigen-experienced compartments was prevented by the profiling of bulk unsorted PBMCs.

The library was prepared using 5' RACE. Sequenced using an Illumina HiSeq 2500. The second PCR ran for about 7 to 11 cycles and used a J-beta primer mix along with a sample-barcoded 5' primer. A template-switch 5' adaptor carrying 12 random nucleotides introduced a unique molecular identifier onto each TCR beta cDNA molecule. At least 3 million CDR3-containing paired-end reads were obtained from each sample. First-strand cDNA synthesis was performed from all RNA using the Mint cDNA synthesis kit, with priming by a TRBC-specific oligonucleotide. Following uracil-DNA glycosylase treatment, a first 18-cycle PCR with universal primers M1SS and BC2_uni_R was performed on all cDNA. The authors' pipeline ran thus. For normalization, 1 million high-quality reads, each with a distinct molecular identifier, were randomly selected from each sample. Reads with shared molecular identifiers were discarded instead of being binned into consensus sequences. CDR3 identification, clonotype clustering and error correction used MiTCR with a Q25 quality threshold and the strictest error-elimination algorithm. Lower-bound total TCR beta diversity was estimated with a nonparametric unseen species model using Euler transformation. TCRdb itself trimmed the public reads at Q25 with fastp, ran MiXCR and retained productive beta chains. Rows are unified per CDR3 protein, each entry keeping the most common DNA and genes. The V and J calls shown here were made by TCRdb, not taken from the authors' results. This sample comprises approximately 900,000 distinct CDR3 sequences, 45% to 50% of them detected only once. Roughly an eighth of the sample rests with the top ten.

Systemically healthy Caucasian individuals from Russia, some 38 in total and aged about 6 to 90 years, were included as donors. Roughly 10 milliliters of peripheral blood were collected from each donor into EDTA-treated Vacutainer tubes. Ficoll-Paque density-gradient centrifugation was used to isolate PBMCs, with at least 7 million obtained per sample. Total RNA, at least 6 micrograms per sample, was extracted from PBMCs with Trizol reagent. For every donor, flow cytometry on a PBMC aliquot measured the percentage of naive CD45RAhigh/CD27high T cells. The specimen was blood. The chain is encoded by TRBV11-3 joined to TRBJ2-1, and possibly TRBD1, on 5 matching bases. The J call could be wrong; TRBJ2-7 is a better fit for the DNA end. This clonotype originated in a man aged 30 to 39 in good health. CDR3 reads: CASSAKDTHYEQYF. The nucleotide sequence is given as TGTGCCAGCTCCGCTAAGGACACCCACTACGAGCAGTACTTC.